Included here is one T cell receptor beta chain sequence, with context. Sequencing used immunoSEQ multiplex PCR; TCRdb keeps in-frame clones, though not all of them. The data contain about 200,000 clones, about four fifths of them singletons. The sample is drawn from a study of blood T cell repertoires in COVID-19. Among Cohort 3 donors, those recovered had two negative PCRs, clearance, or symptom resolution. Germline V gene sequence: CDR1 MNHEY, CDR2 SVGAGI. The CDR3 contains 16 residues. The ends were cut back, 2 bases at V and 7 bases at J, with 15 bases in the middle. This sequence originates from a man between 40 and 49 years old who had recovered from COVID-19. The chain joins TRBV6-5 to TRBJ1-6; the D gene is possibly TRBD1 (5 bases). Sequences were obtained from PBMCs or T cells enriched from blood (not recorded which). CDR3 loop: CASSYALQGGNSPLHF. In DNA form, the CDR3 reads TGTGCCAGCAGTTACGCCCTTCAGGGTGGGAATTCACCCCTCCACTTT.